The present entry profiles one T cell receptor beta chain with its context. Antigen unknown. This sample is drawn from a study of blood T cells in healthy people across ages. Study-wide context: Capturing about one barcoded beta molecule per two T cells was achieved by template switching. Findings of the study overall: The fall in TCR beta diversity per million T cells was roughly linear with age. Possibly confounding the expanded clonotype changes was the fact that donor CMV status was unknown.

Total RNA extracted from each sample amounted to at least 6 micrograms. Germline V gene sequence: CDR1 DFQATT, CDR2 SNEGSKA (reference sequence). Trimming took off 0 bases at V and 8 bases at J, with 16 bases between the two ends. This CDR3 has 15 amino acids. A second PCR, run for about 7 to 11 cycles, used a sample-barcoded 5' primer plus a J-beta primer mix. TCRdb re-called the 5' RACE reads through MiXCR, storing one row per CDR3 protein. The top ten hold about 11% of the sample, which has approximately 1.5 million distinct CDR3 sequences, roughly 32% seen once. The sequenced sample consisted of blood. This receptor was taken from a woman in her twenties or thirties in good health. The V and J genes are TRBV20-1 and TRBJ1-4, with a possible D match to TRBD1 (5 bases). The CDR3 DNA reads as TGCAGTGCTAGAGATGTCCCGGGGGGATCCGAAAAACTGTTTTTT. It encodes CSARDVPGGSEKLFF.